The rows below give T cell receptor beta chains drawn from one sample of a study of blood T cells in healthy people across ages. Each CDR3 protein is one row after TCRdb ran MiXCR on the 5' RACE reads. The sample holds 1,500,000 or so distinct CDR3 sequences, 42% seen once. Material for sequencing was blood. The receptors stem from a woman aged 18-29 years in good health. Both conserved end residues are part of each CDR3. The D gene is left open where the match is weak. Clone size is not always given. Where it is, it says once, few, many or a class for expanded clones.

abundance,d_gene,v_gene,j_gene,CDR3aa,CDR3nt
few,-,TRBV7-9,TRBJ1-5,CASSLSVGNQPQHF,TGTGCCAGCAGCTTATCCGTAGGGAATCAGCCCCAGCATTTT
-,-,TRBV29-1,TRBJ2-7,CSVEMANSYEQYF,TGCAGCGTTGAGATGGCAAACTCCTACGAGCAGTACTTC
-,-,TRBV7-2,TRBJ2-5,CASSLISGQGSIETQYF,TGTGCCAGCAGCTTAATTTCTGGGCAGGGGTCTATTGAGACCCAGTACTTC
-,TRBD1,TRBV6-5,TRBJ1-1,CASSYGTGNPEAFF,TGTGCCAGCAGTTACGGGACAGGGAACCCTGAAGCTTTCTTT
-,TRBD2,TRBV6-2/TRBV6-3,TRBJ2-7,CASSYSLASGAVYEQYF,TGTGCCAGCAGTTACTCCCTGGCTAGCGGGGCAGTGTACGAGCAGTACTTC
-,-,TRBV3-1,TRBJ2-7,CASSQSRAEQYF,TGTGCCAGCAGCCAATCTAGGGCCGAGCAGTACTTC
-,TRBD2,TRBV4-1,TRBJ2-1,CASSQDPVTSVENEQFF,TGCGCCAGCAGCCAAGATCCGGTGACTAGCGTTGAGAATGAGCAGTTCTTC
-,-,TRBV7-6,TRBJ1-1,CASSLRGQEAFF,TGTGCCAGCAGCTTAAGGGGCCAAGAAGCTTTCTTT
few,-,TRBV7-9,TRBJ1-4,CASSLGGVRSEKLFF,TGTGCCAGCAGCTTAGGAGGGGTGAGGAGTGAAAAACTGTTTTTT
-,-,TRBV3-1,TRBJ2-3,CASSLPGTSSDTQYF,TGTGCCAGCAGCCTCCCCGGGACCTCCTCAGATACGCAGTATTTT
few,-,TRBV7-9,TRBJ2-7,CASSFVLDEQYF,TGTGCCAGCAGCTTCGTTTTGGACGAGCAGTACTTC
-,-,TRBV9,TRBJ2-5,CASSVGAATTQETQYF,TGTGCCAGCAGCGTAGGGGCTGCGACGACTCAAGAGACCCAGTACTTC
-,TRBD2,TRBV28,TRBJ2-1,CASSFRGLAGVNEQFF,TGTGCCAGCAGTTTCAGAGGACTAGCGGGAGTCAATGAGCAGTTCTTC
-,TRBD2,TRBV4-3,TRBJ2-1,CASSQELAGAVGEQFF,TGCGCCAGCAGCCAAGAACTAGCGGGAGCCGTCGGAGAGCAGTTCTTC
-,-,TRBV13,TRBJ1-1,CASSQVTEAFF,TGTGCCAGCAGCCAAGTGACTGAAGCTTTCTTT
-,-,TRBV29-1,TRBJ2-7,CSVSDGSYEQYF,TGCAGCGTATCTGACGGCTCCTACGAGCAGTACTTC
-,-,TRBV6-6,TRBJ2-4,CASSELNIQYF,TGTGCCAGCAGTGAGCTAAACATTCAGTACTTC
-,TRBD2,TRBV4-2,TRBJ2-1,CASSRGTSGFTYNEQFF,TGTGCCAGCAGCCGAGGGACTAGCGGATTTACCTACAATGAGCAGTTCTTC
-,-,TRBV27,TRBJ2-5,CASSYSGTLQETQYF,TGTGCCAGCAGTTACTCCGGGACTTTACAAGAGACCCAGTACTTC
few,TRBD1,TRBV13,TRBJ1-2,CASSLGPGGWNGYTF,TGTGCCAGCAGCTTAGGCCCAGGGGGATGGAATGGCTACACCTTC
-,TRBD2,TRBV7-2,TRBJ2-3,CASSLVFGFGTSIDTQYF,TGTGCCAGCAGCTTAGTCTTTGGGTTTGGGACTAGCATAGATACGCAGTATTTT
-,-,TRBV18,TRBJ1-2,CASSRSRTGNYGYTF,TGTGCCAGCTCCCGCTCGAGGACTGGAAACTATGGCTACACCTTC
-,-,TRBV5-1,TRBJ1-1,CASSLGGGRKNTEAFF,TGCGCCAGCAGCTTGGGCGGGGGGCGGAAGAACACTGAAGCTTTCTTT
many,TRBD1,TRBV28,TRBJ1-2,CASSPGTAHGYTF,TGTGCCAGCAGCCCCGGGACAGCTCATGGCTACACCTTC
-,-,TRBV6-2/TRBV6-3,TRBJ1-5,CASSYDGVYSNQPQHF,TGTGCCAGCAGTTACGATGGAGTCTATAGCAATCAGCCCCAGCATTTT
-,-,TRBV19,TRBJ1-5,CASLGQGHQPQHF,TGTGCCAGTTTGGGCCAGGGGCATCAGCCCCAGCATTTT
-,TRBD2,TRBV5-1,TRBJ2-1,CASTRGGMGLAENEQFF,TGCGCCAGCACGAGAGGGGGTATGGGACTAGCGGAAAATGAGCAGTTCTTC
-,-,TRBV6-2/TRBV6-3,TRBJ1-2,CASSVLLGTDGYTF,TGTGCCAGCAGTGTATTACTCGGGACGGATGGCTACACCTTC
few,TRBD2,TRBV4-3,TRBJ2-1,CASSQEGLAGGYEQFF,TGCGCCAGCAGCCAAGAAGGCCTAGCGGGGGGATACGAGCAGTTCTTC
-,TRBD2,TRBV24-1,TRBJ2-1,CATSDAVGTSGEQFF,TGTGCCACCAGTGACGCAGTGGGGACTAGCGGAGAGCAGTTCTTC
-,TRBD2,TRBV27,TRBJ2-7,CASRPGGDGYEQYF,TGTGCCAGCCGACCCGGGGGGGATGGCTACGAGCAGTACTTC
-,-,TRBV12-3/TRBV12-4,TRBJ2-7,CASSLLAALNEQYF,TGTGCCAGCAGTTTATTAGCGGCACTTAACGAGCAGTACTTC
-,TRBD2,TRBV4-1,TRBJ2-7,CASSELAGANEQYF,TGCGCCAGCAGCGAACTAGCGGGGGCCAACGAGCAGTACTTC
few,-,TRBV6-6,TRBJ2-1,CASSYPSSSGYNEQFF,TGTGCCAGCAGTTACCCGTCTAGCAGTGGATACAATGAGCAGTTCTTC
few,TRBD1,TRBV7-9,TRBJ1-6,CASSLTGPHNSPLHF,TGTGCCAGCAGCTTGACAGGGCCACATAATTCACCCCTCCACTTT
-,TRBD2,TRBV18,TRBJ2-3,CASLPGLAYTDTQYF,TGTGCCAGCTTACCGGGACTAGCGTATACAGATACGCAGTATTTT
-,-,TRBV4-1,TRBJ2-1,CASSQDLTRNPYNEQFF,TGCGCCAGCAGCCAAGATTTGACTAGAAACCCCTACAATGAGCAGTTCTTC
-,-,TRBV7-2,TRBJ2-7,CASSSIPVYEQYF,TGTGCCAGCAGCTCCATACCGGTATACGAGCAGTACTTC
few,-,TRBV20-1,TRBJ2-7,CSLPPGHSPHEQYF,TGCAGTCTACCTCCGGGACATAGTCCCCACGAGCAGTACTTC
once,-,TRBV29-1,TRBJ2-3,CSVEDLRGNTDTQYF,TGCAGCGTTGAAGATCTTAGGGGGAACACAGATACGCAGTATTTT
-,-,TRBV20-1,TRBJ2-7,CSARDRAGNFEQYF,TGCAGTGCTAGAGATCGGGCGGGGAATTTCGAGCAGTACTTC
many,-,TRBV5-1,TRBJ1-1,CASSELNTEAFF,TGCGCCAGCAGCGAGCTGAACACTGAAGCTTTCTTT
-,-,TRBV20-1,TRBJ1-5,CSARRAGADSNQPQHF,TGCAGTGCTAGGCGGGCAGGGGCGGATAGCAATCAGCCCCAGCATTTT
few,TRBD1,TRBV6-5,TRBJ2-2,CATRGDRGVPGELFF,TGTGCCACCCGAGGGGACAGGGGAGTTCCCGGGGAGCTGTTTTTT
-,TRBD2,TRBV9,TRBJ2-7,CASSVESGTYEQYF,TGTGCCAGCAGCGTAGAGAGCGGGACCTACGAGCAGTACTTC
few,-,TRBV7-2,TRBJ2-1,CASSPDFVREQFF,TGTGCCAGCAGCCCCGATTTCGTCCGGGAGCAGTTCTTC
-,TRBD1,TRBV5-1,TRBJ2-3,CASSLSRRTGHPDTQYF,TGCGCCAGCAGCTTGAGTCGTCGGACAGGGCACCCAGATACGCAGTATTTT
-,-,TRBV12-3/TRBV12-4,TRBJ2-6,CASSLTHRPSGANVLTF,TGTGCCAGCAGTTTAACTCACAGGCCCTCTGGGGCCAACGTCCTGACTTTC
-,-,TRBV7-6,TRBJ2-1,CASSLESIEQFF,TGTGCCAGCAGCTTAGAGTCGATTGAGCAGTTCTTC
-,-,TRBV7-9,TRBJ2-1,CASKPARDYNEQFF,TGTGCCAGCAAGCCGGCCAGGGATTACAATGAGCAGTTCTTC
-,TRBD1,TRBV24-1,TRBJ1-5,CASTPGQGNYSNQPRHF,TGTGCCTCTACACCGGGACAGGGCAATTATAGCAATCAGCCCCGGCATTTT
few,TRBD2,TRBV4-1,TRBJ2-5,CASSQSGGDGETQYF,TGCGCCAGCAGCCAAAGCGGGGGAGACGGGGAGACCCAGTACTTC
many,TRBD2,TRBV3-1,TRBJ2-5,CASRGLEETQYF,TGTGCCAGCAGAGGACTAGAAGAGACCCAGTACTTC
-,TRBD2,TRBV7-2,TRBJ2-5,CASSLTVLADQETQYF,TGTGCCAGCAGCTTAACCGTGCTAGCGGACCAAGAGACCCAGTACTTC
-,-,TRBV27,TRBJ2-5,CATSQGLRETQYF,TGTGCCACCAGCCAGGGTTTACGAGAGACCCAGTACTTC
-,TRBD1,TRBV7-6,TRBJ2-5,CASSSPWLKGAQETQYF,TGTGCCAGCAGCTCGCCCTGGTTGAAGGGGGCTCAAGAGACCCAGTACTTC
-,TRBD2,TRBV20-1,TRBJ2-7,CSARIAGGFEQYF,TGCAGTGCTAGAATAGCGGGAGGTTTCGAGCAGTACTTC
many,TRBD2,TRBV29-1,TRBJ2-1,CSVAGTSSYNEQFF,TGCAGCGTAGCCGGGACTAGCTCCTACAATGAGCAGTTCTTC
-,-,TRBV4-1,TRBJ2-5,CASSQDSGTLLETQYF,TGCGCCAGCAGCCAAGACTCCGGGACTCTACTAGAGACCCAGTACTTC
-,-,TRBV12-3/TRBV12-4,TRBJ2-7,CASSFRGPRASYEQYF,TGTGCCAGCAGTTTTAGGGGCCCGCGTGCCTCCTACGAGCAGTACTTC